This entry concerns a single T cell receptor beta chain. The junction had 9 bases not matched to a gene; V was cut back by 3 bases and J by 10 bases. Germline-derived CDR1 and CDR2 are SGHVS and FNYEAQ. This CDR3 is 16 amino acids long. The data were obtained in a study of monozygotic twins with cystic fibrosis. The data were produced by immunoSEQ multiplex PCR, yet TCRdb's version contains in-frame clones alone and is incomplete. In the table there are around 34,000 clones, more than 60% of which are singletons. Sequencing was performed on blood. The source of this sequence is a girl aged 10 to 17 with cystic fibrosis. The V call is TRBV7-6, the J call TRBJ2-1; the match to TRBD2 covers 13 bases. The CDR3 coding sequence is TGTGCCAGCAGCTTCGGACTAGCGGGAGAGAGGTACGAGCAGTTCTTC. It yields the protein CASSFGLAGERYEQFF.